This TCR beta chain was recovered during a study of CD8+ T cells in alopecia areata. Study results and limitations: Tofacitinib delivered significant drops in scalp clonality and in expanded CD8+ clones among the top 100.

Indicated treatment: oral pan-JAK inhibitor, 5-10 mg twice daily. Germline V gene lookup returns CDR1 GTSNPN and CDR2 SVGIG (reference sequence). CDR3 length: 15 amino acids. V dropped 6 bases and J dropped 7; count of bases not matched to a gene: 8. About this clone itself: Its specificity is not known.

Sequencing relied on a cDNA template that was reverse transcribed from extracted RNA. Repertoires were generated with immunoSEQ multiplex PCR, while TCRdb's copy carries only in-frame clones and drops some. The sample shows 70,000 or so clones, 25% to 30% of them seen only once. The gene calls are TRBV30 and TRBJ2-1; TRBD2 agrees at 14 bases. Sample: CD8+ T cells sorted from blood, taken at week 4, from a patient treated with tofacitinib. The clonotype was recovered from a human donor with alopecia areata. This CDR3 reads CACEGLAGVSNEQFF. For the CDR3, the DNA is TGTGCCTGTGAGGGACTAGCGGGAGTTTCGAATGAGCAGTTCTTC.